The T cell receptor (beta chain) under discussion was sequenced for a study of T cell responses to AZD1222 COVID-19 vaccine. TCRdb's copy holds only in-frame clones and misses some; the assay was immunoSEQ multiplex PCR. The table includes about 130,000 clones, approximately 93% detected once. With regard to this clone: Its antigen remains unknown.

This CDR3 has 14 amino acids. The V end lost 3 bases, the J end lost 1 base, and 10 bases lay between the germline ends. Germline CDR1 is DFQATT and CDR2 is SNEGSKA (reference sequence). Findings of the study overall: An increase in Spike-specific TCR breadth and depth was observed after two AZD1222 doses. In a largely white British group with more females than males, clonal diversity was possibly underestimated.

The input for sequencing was peripheral blood, taken on day 0 of AZD1222 vaccination. The sequence was collected from an adult in good health. V and J are TRBV20-1 and TRBJ2-1; D possibly corresponds to TRBD2 (6 bases). CDR3 amino acids: CSASPAGSYNEQFF. In DNA form, the CDR3 reads TGCAGTGCTAGTCCGGCGGGATCCTACAATGAGCAGTTCTTC.